A selection of T cell receptor beta chains follows, all from one sample in a study of T cells in Graves' hyperthyroidism and ophthalmopathy. TCRdb re-derived calls from the multiplex PCR reads in MiXCR, one entry per CDR3 protein. The repertoire consists of roughly 660,000 distinct CDR3 sequences, with 17% occurring once and the leading ten covering roughly 16%. The sample was blood. These receptors were taken from a man in his fifties or sixties with Graves' hyperthyroidism. Both conserved end residues are part of each CDR3. A D gene is named only where the DNA matches it firmly. Only some rows state a clone size, as once, few, many or a class for expanded clones.

d_gene	abundance	v_gene	j_gene	CDR3nt	CDR3aa
.	.	TRBV9	TRBJ1-2	TGTGCCAGCAGCGTAGGACAGCGTTCAGCTAACTATGGCTACACCTTC	CASSVGQRSANYGYTF
TRBD1	few	TRBV9	TRBJ2-1	TGTGCCAGCAGCGTTGGACAGGGAAGGCACAATGAGCAGTTCTTC	CASSVGQGRHNEQFF
.	few	TRBV4-1	TRBJ2-2	TGCGCCAGCAGCCAAGTGGAAAGGGGGACGAACACCGGGGAGCTGTTTTTT	CASSQVERGTNTGELFF
.	many	TRBV19	TRBJ1-1	TGTGCCAGTTTGATAGTTGGGAACACTGAAGCTTTCTTT	CASLIVGNTEAFF
.	few	TRBV4-2	TRBJ2-3	TGTGCCAGCAGCCAAGATCAGCGGTCAACAGATACGCAGTATTTT	CASSQDQRSTDTQYF
.	many	TRBV27	TRBJ2-1	TGTGCCAGCAGTTTCCAACTAGAGTACAATGAGCAGTTCTTC	CASSFQLEYNEQFF
.	many	TRBV11-1	TRBJ2-7	TGTGCCAGCAGCTCCCGATCCGAAGGAAACGAGCAGTACTTC	CASSSRSEGNEQYF
.	many	TRBV10-3	TRBJ2-5	TGTGCCACCGAGGAAGTGGAAGGAGAGACCCAGTACTTC	CATEEVEGETQYF
.	many	TRBV7-2	TRBJ2-3	TGTGCCAGCAGCCTCCTTGGGCTAGATACGCAGTATTTT	CASSLLGLDTQYF
.	many	TRBV2	TRBJ1-1	TGTGCCAGCAGGGATCAGGGGAACACTGAAGCTTTCTTT	CASRDQGNTEAFF
.	.	TRBV4-2	TRBJ2-7	TGTGCCAGCAGCCCCATAAGAGGGAGCGAGCAGTACTTC	CASSPIRGSEQYF
.	many	TRBV27	TRBJ1-2	TGTGCCAGCAGAAGCCGGGACGGGAGTCCTGGCTACACCTTC	CASRSRDGSPGYTF
TRBD2	many	TRBV7-3	TRBJ2-1	TGTGCCAGCAGTCTAGATCCGGGACTAGCGGGAGTCCCGGGCAATGAGCAGTTCTTC	CASSLDPGLAGVPGNEQFF
.	.	TRBV7-9	TRBJ2-1	TGTGCCAGCAGACCAACGCACAATGAGCAGTTCTTC	CASRPTHNEQFF
.	many	TRBV2	TRBJ2-1	TGTGCCAGCATAAGGGGGGAGGCCTCATACAATGAGCAGTTCTTC	CASIRGEASYNEQFF
.	few	TRBV18	TRBJ1-1	TGTGCCAGCTCACTAGACGAGAAAACTGAAGCTTTCTTT	CASSLDEKTEAFF
TRBD2	.	TRBV4-2	TRBJ2-3	TGTGCCAGCAGCCTCTCTAGTCTAGCGGGGATGGGAGATACGCAGTATTTT	CASSLSSLAGMGDTQYF
.	.	TRBV4-2	TRBJ2-3	TGTGCCAGCAGCCAAGGGCTAGCGAGCACAGATACGCAGTATTTT	CASSQGLASTDTQYF
TRBD2	many	TRBV6-2/TRBV6-3	TRBJ2-3	TGTGCCAGCAGTTCGACTAGCGGGATAAGCACAGATACGCAGTATTTT	CASSSTSGISTDTQYF
.	many	TRBV7-2	TRBJ2-1	TGTGCCAGCAGCCACGAGGGATTCTACAATGAGCAGTTCTTC	CASSHEGFYNEQFF
TRBD2	few	TRBV20-1	TRBJ2-5	TGCAGTGCTAGGAACGCACTAGCGGGCCAAGAGACCCAGTACTTC	CSARNALAGQETQYF
TRBD1	.	TRBV28	TRBJ1-5	TGTGCCAGCAGTTCAAGAGGACAGGGGGTTTATCAGCCCCAGCATTTT	CASSSRGQGVYQPQHF
.	few	TRBV4-3	TRBJ2-1	TGCGCCAGCAGCCAAGATACCATGCTTGCGCAGTTCTTC	CASSQDTMLAQFF
.	.	TRBV19	TRBJ2-2	TGTGCCAGTAGTATACACTACACCGGGGAGCTGTTTTTT	CASSIHYTGELFF
.	many	TRBV27	TRBJ2-1	TGTGCCAGCAGGATGGGCTCACCCTACAATGAGCAGTTCTTC	CASRMGSPYNEQFF
TRBD1	few	TRBV7-2	TRBJ2-7	TGTGCCAGCAGCCGTCCCAAGCGGACAGGCGGTCGGGCCTCCTACGAGCAGTACTTC	CASSRPKRTGGRASYEQYF
TRBD2	.	TRBV6-1	TRBJ2-5	TGTGCCAGCAGTACCGGGACTAACAACGCCCAAGAGACCCAGTACTTC	CASSTGTNNAQETQYF
TRBD1	many	TRBV27	TRBJ2-1	TGTGCCAGCAGTTTAACGGGCAGGGGGTTCAATGAGCAGTTCTTC	CASSLTGRGFNEQFF
.	few	TRBV10-3	TRBJ1-3	TGTGCCATCAGCAAGACAGGAGGTCGAAGCTCTGGAAACACCATATATTTT	CAISKTGGRSSGNTIYF
.	many	TRBV24-1	TRBJ1-2	TGTGCCACCAGTGACCCCACAGACGAATTAAACTATGGCTACACCTTC	CATSDPTDELNYGYTF
.	.	TRBV28	TRBJ1-1	TGTGCCAGCAGGCGCCCAACCGGCCCTGAAGCTTTCTTT	CASRRPTGPEAFF
.	few	TRBV30	TRBJ2-1	TGTGCCTGGAGTAGGTCTTACTCCTACAATGAGCAGTTCTTC	CAWSRSYSYNEQFF
TRBD1	.	TRBV7-6	TRBJ1-2	TGTGCCAGCAGCCGGGGACAGGGGGGAGATGGCTACACCTTC	CASSRGQGGDGYTF
.	many	TRBV6-1	TRBJ2-7	TGTGCCAGCAGTGAAGATTCTTCGTCAGTGAGCTCCTACGAGCAGTACTTC	CASSEDSSSVSSYEQYF
TRBD1	many	TRBV7-8	TRBJ1-2	TGTGCCAGCAGCCGTGGGACAGGGCCTAACTATGGCTACACCTTC	CASSRGTGPNYGYTF
.	few	TRBV6-1	TRBJ2-1	TGTGCCAGCAGGGGGGACCGGAATGAGCAGTTCTTC	CASRGDRNEQFF
TRBD2	.	TRBV29-1	TRBJ2-3	TGCAGCAACCGCCAAGCGGGGGGCACAGATACGCAGTATTTT	CSNRQAGGTDTQYF